This T cell receptor beta chain was obtained from a study of T cell repertoires in cytomegalovirus infection. Looking at the study overall: Carrying CMV and the relevant HLA type showed in public TCR beta signatures.

Study-wide results and limits: Accumulated public TCR beta family frequency recognized individuals carrying CMV together with the relevant HLA. CMV-specific TCR beta clonotypes restricted by HLA-C dominated the ex vivo response.

Each CDR3 protein is one row after TCRdb ran MiXCR on the reads. This table has around 330,000 distinct CDR3 sequences, roughly 17% appearing once. Comments on this clonotype: Its specificity is unknown.

Germline V gene data show CDR1 as SEHNR and CDR2 as FQNEAQ (reference sequence). The CDR3 loop spans 16 amino acids. The junction had 4 bases not matched to a gene; V was cut back by 3 bases and J by 0 bases. This clonotype originated in a human donor in good health (CMV status not recorded). Some clones in this sample may be carry-over from other donors' samples. Sequencing used PBMCs. The chain recombines TRBV7-9 with TRBJ2-1, with TRBD1 matching over 8 bases. CDR3 amino acids: CASSFLQGGSYNEQFF. CDR3 bases: TGTGCCAGCAGCTTTTTACAGGGGGGCTCCTACAATGAGCAGTTCTTC.